Listed below are T cell receptor beta chains from one sample, sequenced in a study of blood T cell repertoires in COVID-19. Profiling relied on immunoSEQ multiplex PCR, and the TCRdb table lists in-frame clones only, not all of them. The table has around 26,000 clones, about 90% seen once; the top ten hold around 32%. The specimen sequenced was peripheral blood. The receptors here all came from a man aged 65 to 85 with active COVID-19. The CDR3 runs from the conserved cysteine through the conserved F or W. Each record gives: clone size, J gene, D gene, V gene, CDR3 DNA, CDR3 protein. A D gene is named only where the DNA matches it firmly. Size is stated for part of the rows, as once, few or many counts, or as a class when the clone is expanded.

once	TRBJ2-1	TRBD2	TRBV5-1	TGCGCCAGCAGCGGTGGCCTAGCGGGGTCCTCCTACAATGAGCAGTTCTTC	CASSGGLAGSSYNEQFF
-	TRBJ2-1	-	TRBV9	TGTGCCAGCAGCGTAGACTACTCCACCCGTTCCTACAATGAGCAGTTCTTC	CASSVDYSTRSYNEQFF
few	TRBJ2-7	TRBD1	TRBV27	TGTGCCAGCGGTCTAGACAGGGGCTACGAGCAGTACTTC	CASGLDRGYEQYF
-	TRBJ2-3	TRBD1	TRBV6-2/TRBV6-3	TGTGCCAGCAGTTACTTCGGGACAGGGACAGATACGCAGTATTTT	CASSYFGTGTDTQYF
-	TRBJ2-5	-	TRBV5-1	TGCGCCAGCAGCTGGGGGGATCGGGGCGCTTCAGAGACCCAGTACTTC	CASSWGDRGASETQYF
-	TRBJ2-7	-	TRBV3-1/TRBV3-2	TGTGCCAGCAGCCCTCCCCGGGCCTACGAGCAGTACTTC	CASSPPRAYEQYF
-	TRBJ1-5	-	TRBV7-2	TGTGCCAGCAGTACTCAGGGGACCCATAGCAATCAGCCCCAGCATTTT	CASSTQGTHSNQPQHF
-	TRBJ1-2	-	TRBV19	TGTGCCAGTAGTCCCGGCAGGGCCTCCTCGTCCTATGGCTACACCTTC	CASSPGRASSSYGYTF
once	TRBJ1-3	TRBD1	TRBV6-5	TGTGCCAGCAGGAACAGGGGCACTGGAAACACCATATATTTT	CASRNRGTGNTIYF
-	TRBJ2-2	TRBD1	TRBV7-9	TGTGCCAGCACTCCACAGGGGGCAAACACCGGGGAGCTGTTTTTT	CASTPQGANTGELFF
once	TRBJ2-7	TRBD2	TRBV7-2	TGTGCCAGCAGCTCCCGGGAGGAGAGCTACGAGCAGTACTTC	CASSSREESYEQYF
once	TRBJ2-3	-	TRBV28	TGTGCCAGCACCCTACTGGGGCGGGGAAGCACAGATACGCAGTATTTT	CASTLLGRGSTDTQYF
-	TRBJ1-6	-	TRBV9	TGTGCCAGCAGCCCAGGGCCTGATAATTCACCCCTCCACTTT	CASSPGPDNSPLHF
few	TRBJ2-7	TRBD1	TRBV29-1	TGCAGCGTTGAAGACCAAGACAGGGCCTACGAGCAGTACTTC	CSVEDQDRAYEQYF
-	TRBJ1-2	-	TRBV7-6	TGTGCCAGCAGCGAGAGCACCGTTGGCTACACCTTC	CASSESTVGYTF
-	TRBJ2-7	-	TRBV5-4	TGTGCCAGCAGCTTGGGAGGGACCTACGAGCAGTACTTC	CASSLGGTYEQYF
-	TRBJ2-2	TRBD1	TRBV11-3	TGTGCCAGCAGCATTCTAGGGGGCAACACCGGGGAGCTGTTTTTT	CASSILGGNTGELFF
once	TRBJ2-4	-	TRBV21-1	TGTGCCAGCAGGGACGAGACAGGGGAAGGCATTCAGTACTTC	CASRDETGEGIQYF
-	TRBJ1-5	TRBD1	TRBV6-5	TGTGCCAGCAGCTCGGCGGGACAGGGTCACCAGCCCCAGCATTTT	CASSSAGQGHQPQHF
-	TRBJ2-7	-	TRBV18	TGTGCCAGCTCACCCGGTGGGGGGGCTTACGAGCAGTACTTC	CASSPGGGAYEQYF
-	TRBJ2-5	TRBD2	TRBV5-6	TGTGCCAGCAGCTTCACTAGCGGGGGGGTACAAGAGACCCAGTACTTC	CASSFTSGGVQETQYF
-	TRBJ1-2	-	TRBV6-6	TGTGCCAGCAGTCCCCGGACTCCACTGAACTATGGCTACACCTTC	CASSPRTPLNYGYTF
-	TRBJ1-5	-	TRBV13	TGTGCCAGCAGCTTAGGCCGGGGGGTAGAGCCCCAGCATTTT	CASSLGRGVEPQHF
once	TRBJ2-1	TRBD1	TRBV5-6	TGTGCCAGCAGCTTGGCAACCGACAGGGGGACCTACAATGAGCAGTTCTTC	CASSLATDRGTYNEQFF
-	TRBJ2-4	-	TRBV7-2	TGTGCCAGCAGCTTTTCGGGGGTGGACAAAAACATTCAGTACTTC	CASSFSGVDKNIQYF
once	TRBJ2-7	TRBD1	TRBV27	TGTGCCAGCAGCTCAGGGGGCCTCGAGCAGTACTTC	CASSSGGLEQYF
-	TRBJ1-1	TRBD1	TRBV7-2	TGTGCCAGCAGCTTAGCGGGTTGGACAGGGGGGTTAGGAGGAGCTTTCTTT	CASSLAGWTGGLGGAFF
-	TRBJ1-5	-	TRBV18	TGTGCCAGCTCACCGCAGGGCGTTAGCAATCAGCCCCAGCATTTT	CASSPQGVSNQPQHF
-	TRBJ1-2	TRBD1	TRBV5-4	TGTGCCAGCAGCTCGAGAAACAGGGGAACCTATGGCTACACCTTC	CASSSRNRGTYGYTF
-	TRBJ1-5	TRBD1	TRBV28	TGTGCCAGCAGTCCCCGACAGGGGACCCTTCAGCCCCAGCATTTT	CASSPRQGTLQPQHF
-	TRBJ2-1	-	TRBV6-2/TRBV6-3	TGTGCCAGCAGCCGTATTAGGAGCGGCCGCTCCTACAATGAGCAGTTCTTC	CASSRIRSGRSYNEQFF
once	TRBJ1-2	TRBD1	TRBV5-5	TGTGCCAGCAGTTATGGGACAGGGAGCTACACCTTC	CASSYGTGSYTF
-	TRBJ1-2	-	TRBV6-5	TGTGCCAGCAGCCTTGATACCGGGACAAACTATGGCTACACCTTC	CASSLDTGTNYGYTF
-	TRBJ1-1	-	TRBV7-8	TGTGCCAGCAGCTTAGCAGCATTCCTCATGAACACTGAAGCTTTCTTT	CASSLAAFLMNTEAFF
once	TRBJ2-3	TRBD1	TRBV11-2	TGTGCCAGCATCTCAGACAGGGGAAATACGCAGTATTTT	CASISDRGNTQYF
-	TRBJ2-7	TRBD1	TRBV7-9	TGTGCCAGCAGCTTAGTACAGGGGGCAACCTACGAGCAGTACTTC	CASSLVQGATYEQYF
-	TRBJ2-5	-	TRBV6-6	TGTGCCAGCAGTTACAGCAGGGGCCCAGAGACCCAGTACTTC	CASSYSRGPETQYF
-	TRBJ2-5	TRBD1	TRBV4-2	TGTGCCAGCAGCCATTTCGACAGGGGGGAAGAGACCCAGTACTTC	CASSHFDRGEETQYF
-	TRBJ2-3	TRBD2	TRBV4-3	TGCGCCAGCAGCCCGCGCCTAGCGGGGGGGCGGACAGATACGCAGTATTTT	CASSPRLAGGRTDTQYF
-	TRBJ1-6	-	TRBV5-4	TGTGCCAGCAGCCCCAGTGTCGGGGGTTATAATTCACCCCTCCACTTT	CASSPSVGGYNSPLHF
-	TRBJ2-5	-	TRBV2	TGTGCCAGCAGTGAAGTAGGGGAAGAGACCCAGTACTTC	CASSEVGEETQYF